A single sample is the source of the 27 T cell receptor beta chains below, sequenced in a study of cytomegalovirus exposure and HLA in healthy donors. The PCR had 60 Vbeta and 13 Jbeta primers. TCRdb keeps only in-frame clones here, not all; method: immunoSEQ multiplex PCR. The repertoire includes 100,000 to 150,000 clones, roughly 75% of them detected once, and approximately 11% sits in the top ten. Sequenced: PBMCs. The receptors derive from a man aged 25 to 45 in good health and CMV-seropositive.

This chain links TRBV7-2 with TRBJ2-2; D uncertain. The V gene's germline CDR1 is SGHTA and CDR2 FQGNSA. There are 14 residues in the CDR3. Trimming removed 6 bases at V and 4 bases at J, with 12 bases between. This CDR3 is CASRVHLFTGELFF. The DNA for the CDR3 is TGTGCCAGCAGGGTACACCTTTTCACCGGGGAGCTGTTTTTT.

V and J are TRBV4-3 and TRBJ2-5; 7 bases agree with TRBD2. The germline V gene encodes CDR1 LGHNA and CDR2 YSLEER. The ends lost 0 bases at V and 0 bases at J; junction bases unmatched: 4. The CDR3 sequence is 16 residues long. CDR3 protein: CASSQDWGGYQETQYF. For the CDR3, the DNA is TGCGCCAGCAGCCAAGATTGGGGAGGGTACCAAGAGACCCAGTACTTC.

This clone is a singleton in its sample. The genes are TRBV6-5 and TRBJ2-7; D is perhaps TRBD2 (5 bases). There are 13 residues in the CDR3. Between the trimmed V and J ends, which lost 2 bases and 3 bases, there was a span of 8 bases. CDR1 is MNHEY, CDR2 SVGAGI, per germline. The CDR3, as DNA: TGTGCCAGCAGTTACGGTCGGGGCTACGAGCAGTACTTC. It codes for CASSYGRGYEQYF.

V and J are TRBV9 and TRBJ2-1; D is perhaps TRBD2 (5 bases). Germline V gene data show CDR1 as SGDLS and CDR2 as YYNGEE. The length of the CDR3 is 14 residues. V lost 0 bases to trimming and J lost 10 bases, with 14 bases between them. This CDR3 is CASSVGVKGGEQFF. The CDR3 DNA reads TGTGCCAGCAGCGTAGGTGTAAAAGGAGGCGAGCAGTTCTTC.

J is TRBJ2-7 and V is TRBV2; 9 positions match TRBD2. V shed 9 bases, J shed 5 bases, and the junction held 8 bases outside the gene matches. This CDR3 contains 13 residues. Germline loops: CDR1 SNHLY, CDR2 FYNNEI. The CDR3: CASVAGVGNEQYF. The CDR3 bases are TGTGCCAGTGTAGCGGGAGTAGGGAACGAGCAGTACTTC.

CDR3 sequence reads: CASTNQGVQYF. CDR3 nucleotides: TGTGCCAGCACCAACCAGGGGGTGCAGTACTTC. The rearrangement joins TRBV6-5 to TRBJ2-7; 7 bases agree with TRBD1. The CDR3 consists of 11 residues. CDR1 is MNHEY, CDR2 SVGAGI, per germline. V was pared by 7 bases and J by 9 bases, with 6 bases of the junction left unmatched.

The V gene is TRBV29-1, the J gene TRBJ1-2; D not certain. The CDR3 spans 13 residues. Germline V gives CDR1 SQVTM, CDR2 ANQGSEA. V was trimmed by 5 bases and J by 4 bases, leaving 14 bases between them. Here the CDR3 reads CSVLADGGYGYTF. CDR3 DNA: TGCAGCGTTCTGGCCGACGGCGGCTATGGCTACACCTTC.

This clone was counted once. The chain couples TRBV7-2 to TRBJ2-7, with D tentatively TRBD1 (6 bases). V was trimmed by 0 bases and J by 7 bases, leaving 10 bases between them. CDR3 size: 13 residues. Germline-derived CDR1 and CDR2 are SGHTA and FQGNSA. This chain's CDR3 is CASSLANREEQYF. Written as DNA, the CDR3 is TGTGCCAGCAGCTTAGCCAACAGGGAGGAGCAGTACTTC.

This sequence joins TRBV5-6 and TRBJ2-2; 11 nucleotides align to TRBD2. V shed 5 bases and J 2 bases; nucleotides not matched to a gene: 8. The CDR3 has 17 residues. Per the germline V gene, CDR1 is SGHDT and CDR2 is YYEEEE. The CDR3 DNA reads as TGTGCCAGCAGTTCCCTGGGACTAGCGGTAAACACCGGGGAGCTGTTTTTT. Amino acids: CASSSLGLAVNTGELFF.

This clone was seen more than once but under ten times. This sequence joins TRBV4-1 and TRBJ1-2; D is uncertain. Germline loops: CDR1 MGHRA, CDR2 YSYEKL. This CDR3 has 14 residues. Trimming pared 3 bases from V and 8 bases from J, leaving 16 bases between. Here the CDR3 reads CASSQNYGEEGYTF. CDR3 nucleotides: TGCGCCAGCAGCCAGAACTACGGGGAGGAAGGCTACACCTTC.

The CDR3 nucleotides read TGTGCCAGCAGCTTAGCGGGACAAGGAAATCAGCCCCAGCATTTT. Translation gives CASSLAGQGNQPQHF. The chain recombines TRBV7-9 with TRBJ1-5; maybe TRBD1 (6 bases). Germline V lookup: CDR1 SEHNR, CDR2 FQNEAQ (reference sequence). The CDR3 spans 15 residues. V shed 0 bases and J shed 4 bases, with 10 bases lying between them.

The rearrangement joins TRBV11-2 to TRBJ2-1; the match to TRBD2 covers 9 bases. The CDR3 length is 15 residues. J lost 5 bases, V lost 2 bases, and 4 bases had no gene match. Germline loops: CDR1 SGHAT, CDR2 FQNNGV. The CDR3 sequence is CASSLLAGPNNEQFF. Written as DNA, the CDR3 is TGTGCCAGCAGCTTACTAGCGGGACCTAACAATGAGCAGTTCTTC. The variable domain in full, completed from reference TRBV11-2 and TRBJ2-1, reads EAGVAQSPRYKIIEKRQSVAFWCNPISGHATLYWYQQILGQGPKLLIQFQNNGVVDDSQLPKDRFSAERLKGVDSTLKIQPAKLEDSAVYLCASSLLAGPNNEQFFGPGTRLTVL.

The V and J genes are TRBV29-1 and TRBJ1-2, with D possibly being TRBD1 (6 bases). The CDR3 covers 13 residues. Trimming removed 6 bases from V and 7 bases from J, with 18 bases in between. CDR1 and CDR2 (germline): SQVTM, ANQGSEA. CDR3 nucleotides: TGCAGCGTGGAACCAGGGGCTCCGGGTGGCTACACCTTC. This translates into CSVEPGAPGGYTF. The entire variable domain, with the rest obtained from reference TRBV29-1 and TRBJ1-2, is as follows: SAVISQKPSRDICQRGTSLTIQCQVDSQVTMMFWYRQQPGQSLTLIATANQGSEATYESGFVIDKFPISRPNLTFSTLTVSNMSPEDSSIYLCSVEPGAPGGYTFGSGTRLTVV.

Details on this clone: One end of the junction varies from germline; a read error may be responsible. The rearrangement joins TRBV7-7 to TRBJ2-7; D might be TRBD2 (6 bases). The germline CDR1 and CDR2 sequences are SSHAT and FNYEAQ (reference sequence). This CDR3 has 17 amino acids. The CDR3 nucleotides are TGTGCTAGCAGCCCGTCACCGTCCCGGGACTTCAAGGTCGAGCAGTACTTC. It encodes CASSPSPSRDFKVEQYF.

The rearrangement uses TRBV5-1 and TRBJ1-5, with D hard to call. Trimming removed 1 base at V and 2 bases at J, with 7 bases between. This CDR3 is 14 amino acids long. Germline-derived CDR1 and CDR2 are SGHRS and YFSETQ. CDR3 residues: CASSLFGGNQPQHF. In DNA, the CDR3 is TGCGCCAGCAGCTTGTTCGGGGGCAATCAGCCCCAGCATTTT.

V gene TRBV19 combines with J gene TRBJ2-7; 8 nucleotides align to TRBD1. Trimming took 5 bases from V and 2 from J; bases not matched to a gene: 8. The CDR3 totals 15 residues. CDR1 LNHDA and CDR2 SQIVND come from the germline V gene (reference sequence). The CDR3 region has the DNA TGTGCCAGTAGTTCCCGGGACAGGCCAACCTACGAGCAGTACTTC. Protein product: CASSSRDRPTYEQYF.

This chain links TRBV12-5 with TRBJ2-7, with D unresolved. With 6 bases removed from V and 3 bases from J, the gap between germline ends came to 18 bases. Germline V gives CDR1 LGHNT, CDR2 FRNRAP. The CDR3 has 15 amino acids. The CDR3 DNA reads TGTGCTAGTGGACCGAGAACAGAAGCAAACTACGAGCAGTACTTC. Protein: CASGPRTEANYEQYF. Drawing the rest from reference TRBV12-5 and TRBJ2-7, the complete variable domain is DARVTQTPRHKVTEMGQEVTMRCQPILGHNTVFWYRQTMMQGLELLAYFRNRAPLDDSGMPKDRFSAEMPDATLATLKIQPSEPRDSAVYFCASGPRTEANYEQYFGPGTRLTVT.

By share, this clone ranks as medium-sized. This chain uses TRBV4-2 with TRBJ2-1; unclear D gene. V was shortened by 1 base and J by 2 bases, with 9 bases between the two germline ends. The germline gives CDR1 LGHNA, CDR2 YNFKEQ. The CDR3 is made up of 15 amino acids. The CDR3: CASSQVDFPYNEQFF. The CDR3 nucleotides read TGTGCCAGCAGCCAAGTTGACTTCCCCTACAATGAGCAGTTCTTC.

The count of this clone is one. This chain uses TRBV6-5 with TRBJ2-1; weak D call: TRBD2 (6 bases). CDR1 and CDR2 (germline): MNHEY, SVGAGI. This CDR3 comprises 14 residues. Trimming took 3 bases from V and 4 from J, leaving 10 bases between them. CDR3 protein: CASSYWRGYNEQFF. For the CDR3, the DNA is TGTGCCAGCAGTTATTGGCGGGGTTACAATGAGCAGTTCTTC.

This rearrangement joins TRBV15 to TRBJ2-1; 7 positions agree with TRBD2. Germline-derived CDR1 and CDR2 are LNHNV and YYDKDF (reference sequence). With V trimmed by 8 bases and J by 13 bases, 8 bases remained unmatched. The CDR3 sequence is 11 residues long. CDR3 region: CATAYGRFQFF. Written as DNA, the CDR3 is TGTGCCACCGCCTACGGGAGGTTCCAGTTCTTC. Full variable domain (outside the CDR3, taken from reference TRBV15 and TRBJ2-1): DAMVIQNPRYQVTQFGKPVTLSCSQTLNHNVMYWYQQKSSQAPKLLFHYYDKDFNNEADTPDNFQSRRPNTSFCFLDIRSPGLGDTAMYLCATAYGRFQFFGPGTRLTVL.

The J gene is TRBJ2-2, the V gene TRBV5-1, with D tentatively TRBD2 (6 bases). This CDR3 comprises 16 residues. The V and J ends lost 2 bases and 7 bases respectively, with 18 bases between them. Germline V lookup: CDR1 SGHRS, CDR2 YFSETQ. CDR3 coding DNA: TGCGCCAGCAGCTTCCGACTAGAGACGACCGGCGGGGAGCTGTTTTTT. Protein: CASSFRLETTGGELFF. Based on the CDR3 plus reference TRBV5-1 and TRBJ2-2, the full variable domain is KAGVTQTPRYLIKTRGQQVTLSCSPISGHRSVSWYQQTPGQGLQFLFEYFSETQRNKGNFPGRFSGRQFSNSRSEMNVSTLELGDSALYLCASSFRLETTGGELFFGEGSRLTVL.

This clone has just one count. The V gene is TRBV27, the J gene TRBJ1-2; D uncertain. V gave up 3 bases and J gave up 8 bases, with 13 bases separating them. The CDR3 contains 13 residues. Germline V CDR1 and CDR2: MNHEY, SMNVEV (reference sequence). The CDR3 DNA sequence: TGTGCCAGCAGTTTTGCCCCGGGTGACGGCTACACCTTC. The encoded protein is CASSFAPGDGYTF.

The chain employs TRBV5-4 and TRBJ2-1; TRBD2 matches 9 bases. The CDR3 consists of 15 residues. V lost 4 bases and J lost 7; bases outside the gene matches: 9. Germline values: CDR1 SGHNT, CDR2 YYREEE (reference sequence). The CDR3 spells CASSLGLAGTNEQFF. CDR3 bases: TGTGCCAGCAGCCTAGGGCTAGCGGGAACTAATGAGCAGTTCTTC.

The CDR3 spells CASSLARGAQNTEAFF. The CDR3 DNA reads as TGCGCCAGCAGCTTGGCCAGGGGGGCTCAGAACACTGAAGCTTTCTTT. V and J are TRBV5-1 and TRBJ1-1; 7 positions match TRBD1. The V gene's germline CDR1 is SGHRS and CDR2 YFSETQ. The CDR3 loop spans 16 amino acids. The V segment lost 0 bases and the J segment 1 base; nucleotides outside the gene matches: 6. Combining the CDR3 with reference TRBV5-1 and TRBJ1-1 gives the whole variable domain KAGVTQTPRYLIKTRGQQVTLSCSPISGHRSVSWYQQTPGQGLQFLFEYFSETQRNKGNFPGRFSGRQFSNSRSEMNVSTLELGDSALYLCASSLARGAQNTEAFFGQGTRLTVV.

CDR3 loop: CASSAEGAYYGYTF. CDR3 DNA: TGTGCCAGCAGCGCCGAGGGGGCTTACTATGGCTACACCTTC. J is TRBJ1-2 and V is TRBV7-2; 7 bases fit TRBD1. CDR1 and CDR2 from the germline V gene are SGHTA and FQGNSA. V was clipped by 5 bases and J by 3 bases; unmatched bases: 6. This CDR3 is built from 14 residues.

V usage is TRBV7-2 and J usage is TRBJ2-7; 9 bases line up with TRBD1. The CDR3 is made up of 14 amino acids. Per the germline V gene, CDR1 is SGHTA and CDR2 is FQGNSA. J was trimmed by 3 bases and V by 5 bases; bases with no gene match: 5. The CDR3 loop is CASSTGTGIYEQYF. The DNA for the CDR3 is TGTGCCAGCAGCACCGGGACAGGGATCTACGAGCAGTACTTC.

This CDR3 is CAISVAETQYF. The CDR3 bases are TGTGCCATCAGCGTGGCTGAGACCCAGTACTTC. The chain joins TRBV10-3 to TRBJ2-5; D not resolved. The V and J ends lost 6 bases and 5 bases respectively, with 7 bases between them. Germline values: CDR1 ENHRY, CDR2 SYGVKD. The CDR3 totals 11 residues.